This is a list of T cell receptor beta chains from one sample in a study of OX40 agonist ivuxolimab in advanced cancers. Here immunoSEQ multiplex PCR was the method, and the copy in TCRdb shows in-frame clones only, minus some. The table has 50,000 to 70,000 clones, about 85% seen once. The input for sequencing was CD4+ or CD8+ T cells sorted from blood, taken in a trial of the OX40 agonist ivuxolimab. The receptors come from an adult with an advanced solid tumor such as melanoma, head and neck, liver or kidney cancer. CDR3s include the opening cysteine and the closing phenylalanine or tryptophan. A D gene is named only where the DNA matches it firmly. The listing skips clone size in some rows; elsewhere it reads once, few, many or a size class.

few,TRBJ1-4,TRBV7-2,-,CASSLSGEKLFF,TGTGCCAGCAGCTTATCGGGTGAAAAACTGTTTTTT
-,TRBJ1-5,TRBV19,-,CASSIDVNRDQPQHF,TGTGCCAGTAGTATAGATGTCAACAGAGATCAGCCCCAGCATTTT
-,TRBJ2-3,TRBV6-4,TRBD2,CASSESGGNTDTQYF,TGTGCCAGCAGTGAGAGCGGGGGAAACACAGATACGCAGTATTTT
-,TRBJ1-2,TRBV5-1,-,CASSSIGADGYTF,TGCGCCAGCAGCTCGATCGGGGCTGATGGCTACACCTTC
-,TRBJ2-7,TRBV18,TRBD2,CASSMRLAGVSDEQYF,TGTGCCAGCTCAATGCGACTAGCGGGAGTCAGTGACGAGCAGTACTTC
-,TRBJ1-4,TRBV27,TRBD1,CASKLTGIATNEKLFF,TGTGCCAGCAAACTGACAGGGATTGCAACTAATGAAAAACTGTTTTTT
-,TRBJ2-5,TRBV10-1,TRBD2,CASSEGLAGGRKTQYF,TGCGCCAGCAGTGAGGGACTAGCGGGAGGTCGGAAGACCCAGTACTTC
-,TRBJ2-7,TRBV7-2,-,CASSLAGSPREQYF,TGTGCCAGCAGCTTAGCCGGGTCCCCGAGGGAGCAGTACTTC
-,TRBJ2-5,TRBV14,-,CASSQERGGALTKMTQYF,TGTGCCAGCAGCCAAGAGAGGGGGGGGGCGCTTACCAAGATGACCCAGTACTTC
-,TRBJ2-2,TRBV5-4,-,CASSANAGELFF,TGTGCCAGCAGCGCGAACGCCGGGGAGCTGTTTTTT
-,TRBJ1-2,TRBV10-3,TRBD1,CAISRQGDTNYGYTF,TGTGCCATCAGTAGACAGGGGGATACTAACTATGGCTACACCTTC
-,TRBJ1-3,TRBV7-8,-,CASSPSTRGNTIYF,TGTGCCAGCAGCCCTAGCACGCGTGGAAACACCATATATTTT
-,TRBJ2-3,TRBV7-7,TRBD2,CASSLGLAGADTQYF,TGTGCTAGCAGCTTAGGACTAGCGGGAGCAGATACGCAGTATTTT
few,TRBJ1-2,TRBV19,-,CASSRSGTNTNYGYTF,TGTGCCAGTAGCCGGTCGGGTACAAATACTAACTATGGCTACACCTTC
-,TRBJ2-2,TRBV19,-,CASSSAGFRELFF,TGTGCCAGTAGTTCGGCAGGGTTTCGGGAGCTGTTTTTT
-,TRBJ2-5,TRBV29-1,TRBD2,CSVEDLKRGGFQETQYF,TGCAGCGTTGAAGATCTTAAGCGGGGCGGGTTCCAAGAGACCCAGTACTTC
-,TRBJ1-2,TRBV5-6,-,CASSLAGQAYGYTF,TGTGCCAGCAGCTTGGCCGGCCAGGCCTATGGCTACACCTTC
-,TRBJ1-1,TRBV5-5,-,CASSLQGEAFF,TGTGCCAGCAGCTTGCAGGGGGAAGCTTTCTTT
-,TRBJ2-5,TRBV20-1,TRBD2,CSRRLAETQYF,TGCAGTCGAAGACTAGCGGAGACCCAGTACTTC
-,TRBJ2-5,TRBV10-2,TRBD2,CASSLGLAGGANQETQYF,TGCGCCAGCAGTTTGGGACTAGCGGGAGGCGCGAACCAAGAGACCCAGTACTTC
-,TRBJ1-1,TRBV2,-,CASSDWVDTEAFF,TGTGCCAGCAGTGATTGGGTGGACACTGAAGCTTTCTTT
-,TRBJ1-3,TRBV30,-,CAWSKGGSGNTIYF,TGTGCCTGGAGCAAGGGGGGGTCTGGAAACACCATATATTTT
once,TRBJ1-6,TRBV11-2,-,CASRRRVHNNSPLHF,TGTGCCAGCAGACGCCGGGTCCACAATAATTCACCCCTCCACTTT
-,TRBJ2-3,TRBV19,TRBD1,CASSYDRATDTQYF,TGTGCCAGTAGCTACGACAGGGCCACAGATACGCAGTATTTT
-,TRBJ2-2,TRBV4-1,TRBD1,CASGSGGTGELFF,TGCGCCAGCGGGTCAGGGGGCACCGGGGAGCTGTTTTTT
-,TRBJ2-7,TRBV7-9,-,CASSLVLGSSYEQYF,TGTGCCAGCAGCTTAGTTCTGGGGAGCTCCTACGAGCAGTACTTC
medium-sized,TRBJ2-7,TRBV19,TRBD1,CASTRTGADEQYF,TGTGCCAGTACCCGAACAGGGGCCGACGAGCAGTACTTC
-,TRBJ1-5,TRBV7-2,-,CASSSTDQPQHF,TGTGCCAGCAGCTCGACAGATCAGCCCCAGCATTTT
-,TRBJ2-7,TRBV28,-,CASSLTRWYEQYF,TGTGCCAGCAGTTTGACTAGGTGGTACGAGCAGTACTTC
-,TRBJ1-2,TRBV7-7,-,CASRITQRTLYGYTF,TGTGCTAGCAGGATCACCCAAAGGACGCTCTATGGCTACACCTTC
-,TRBJ1-4,TRBV9,-,CASSADVGLNEKLFF,TGTGCCAGCAGCGCCGATGTCGGATTAAATGAAAAACTGTTTTTT
many,TRBJ2-3,TRBV30,TRBD2,CAWSARGGGVADTQYF,TGTGCCTGGAGTGCGAGAGGCGGGGGTGTGGCAGATACGCAGTATTTT
few,TRBJ1-5,TRBV6-5,-,CASSSTGFGNQPQHF,TGTGCCAGCAGTTCGACGGGATTTGGCAATCAGCCCCAGCATTTT
-,TRBJ1-4,TRBV11-3,-,CASSPIRTKGQGGEKLFF,TGTGCCAGCAGCCCAATTCGGACAAAGGGACAAGGAGGAGAAAAACTGTTTTTT
-,TRBJ2-5,TRBV7-2,-,CASSQRLAGETQYF,TGTGCCAGCAGCCAGAGGCTAGCCGGGGAGACCCAGTACTTC
-,TRBJ2-1,TRBV18,-,CASSRASSSYNEQFF,TGTGCCAGCTCACGGGCCTCCAGCTCCTACAATGAGCAGTTCTTC
-,TRBJ1-1,TRBV28,-,CASTGGFTEAFF,TGTGCCAGCACTGGGGGATTCACTGAAGCTTTCTTT
-,TRBJ2-2,TRBV7-3,TRBD1,CASSQGANTGELFF,TGCGCCAGCAGCCAGGGGGCGAACACCGGGGAGCTGTTTTTT
-,TRBJ2-2,TRBV25-1,-,CASSELAGELFF,TGTGCCAGCAGTGAATTGGCCGGGGAGCTGTTTTTT
once,TRBJ1-4,TRBV28,-,CASSTYRATNEKLFF,TGTGCCAGCAGTACCTACAGGGCAACTAATGAAAAACTGTTTTTT
-,TRBJ1-2,TRBV5-4,-,CASSLVGDYGYTF,TGTGCCAGCAGCTTGGTCGGTGACTATGGCTACACCTTC
-,TRBJ2-1,TRBV28,-,CASSLWGGEQFF,TGTGCCAGCAGTCTCTGGGGTGGAGAGCAGTTCTTC
-,TRBJ1-1,TRBV5-1,-,CASSLLGVDNTEAFF,TGCGCCAGCAGCTTGTTGGGGGTAGACAACACTGAAGCTTTCTTT
-,TRBJ2-5,TRBV7-2,TRBD1,CASSLVGQGLGETQYF,TGTGCCAGCAGCTTAGTGGGACAGGGGTTGGGAGAGACCCAGTACTTC
-,TRBJ1-2,TRBV19,TRBD1,CASSDQGDYGYTF,TGTGCCAGTAGCGATCAGGGGGACTATGGCTACACCTTC
-,TRBJ2-1,TRBV30,TRBD1,CAWRSSGGGYNEQFF,TGTGCCTGGAGGTCTTCAGGGGGCGGCTACAATGAGCAGTTCTTC
-,TRBJ2-3,TRBV28,-,CASSPAVAHTQYF,TGTGCCAGCAGCCCCGCCGTTGCGCATACGCAGTATTTT
-,TRBJ2-1,TRBV7-2,-,CASSLRQDNEQFF,TGTGCCAGCAGCTTACGGCAGGACAATGAGCAGTTCTTC
-,TRBJ2-7,TRBV18,TRBD2,CASSPRSAGIYEQYF,TGTGCCAGCTCACCACGGTCAGCGGGGATCTACGAGCAGTACTTC
-,TRBJ2-7,TRBV4-3,-,CASSHRTDYEQYF,TGCGCCAGCAGCCATAGGACCGACTACGAGCAGTACTTC
-,TRBJ2-7,TRBV27,-,CASSLKGLGASVTYEQYF,TGTGCCAGCAGTTTAAAGGGGCTAGGGGCTAGCGTTACCTACGAGCAGTACTTC
-,TRBJ1-5,TRBV7-2,TRBD1,CASSLATTGRGQPQHF,TGTGCCAGCAGCTTAGCCACGACAGGGCGAGGTCAGCCCCAGCATTTT
-,TRBJ1-2,TRBV29-1,TRBD1,CSVEDPDRGHGYTF,TGCAGCGTTGAAGATCCGGACAGGGGGCATGGCTACACCTTC
-,TRBJ1-6,TRBV7-2,-,CASSLARVAPLHF,TGTGCCAGCAGCTTAGCCCGGGTGGCACCCCTCCACTTT
-,TRBJ2-2,TRBV2,TRBD1,CASSVQGSQTGELFF,TGTGCCAGCAGTGTACAGGGGTCTCAGACCGGGGAGCTGTTTTTT